Listed here are 30 T cell receptor beta chains from one sample, sequenced in a study of T cell responses to AZD1222 COVID-19 vaccine. Profiled with immunoSEQ multiplex PCR; TCRdb holds only in-frame clones, not every one. This table has approximately 110,000 clones, more than 70% appearing once. The sample here was peripheral blood, taken on day 0 of AZD1222 vaccination. The receptors stem from an adult in good health.

V usage is TRBV3-1 (or the pseudogene TRBV3-2) and J usage is TRBJ2-3; 11 bases map to TRBD2. The germline V gene encodes CDR1 LGHDT and CDR2 YNNKEL (reference sequence). The CDR3 covers 18 residues. After removal of 0 bases from V and 2 bases from J, the junction contained 7 bases not matched to a gene. CDR3 loop: CASSQDNLAGGFTDTQYF. The CDR3 DNA sequence: TGTGCCAGCAGCCAAGATAATCTAGCGGGAGGATTCACAGATACGCAGTATTTT.

The chain is built from TRBV28 and TRBJ1-3; D remains ambiguous. CDR1 and CDR2 from the germline V gene are MDHEN and SYDVKM. This CDR3 has 13 residues. The CDR3 region is CATRSGFGNTIYF. The DNA of the CDR3 is TGTGCAACTAGGAGTGGGTTTGGAAACACCATATATTTT.

Here the CDR3 DNA reads TGTGCCAGCAGCTTAGGAGGGGGTACGTTAGGTGAAAAACTGTTTTTT. It specifies CASSLGGGTLGEKLFF. The V call is TRBV7-9, the J call TRBJ1-4; D perhaps matches TRBD1 (6 bases). The length of the CDR3 is 16 residues. CDR1 is SEHNR and CDR2 is FQNEAQ in the germline V gene (reference sequence). With 1 base removed from V and 7 bases from J, the gap between germline ends came to 16 bases.

This chain uses TRBV9 with TRBJ2-1, with D possibly being TRBD2 (6 bases). Trimming took off 0 bases at V and 9 bases at J, with 10 bases between the two ends. CDR3 length equals 13 residues. Germline V lookup: CDR1 SGDLS, CDR2 YYNGEE. CDR3 sequence: CASSVAGSGEQFF. The DNA of the CDR3 is TGTGCCAGCAGCGTAGCCGGTAGCGGTGAGCAGTTCTTC.

V usage is TRBV5-8 and J usage is TRBJ2-7; D tentatively reads TRBD1 or TRBD2 (5 bases each). Germline CDR1 SGHTS, CDR2 YDEGEE. Trimming cost V 4 bases and J 6 bases, with 17 bases left between them. The CDR3 length is 14 residues. The CDR3 bases are TGTGCCAGCAGCGTATGGGACGCCCGCGCCGAGCAGTACTTC. Translated, it gives CASSVWDARAEQYF.

The chain recombines TRBV12-3 or TRBV12-4 with TRBJ2-1, with 10 bases matching TRBD1. With 7 bases clipped from V and 8 bases from J, the junction kept 2 bases outside the gene matches. The CDR3 runs to 12 residues. The CDR3 nucleotides are TGTGCCAGCACCGGACAGGGGGATGAGCAGTTCTTC. Protein product: CASTGQGDEQFF.

CDR3 nucleotides: TGTGCCAGCAGCTTGGGGACATACAATGAGCAGTTCTTC. Amino acid sequence: CASSLGTYNEQFF. The chain is built from TRBV5-5 and TRBJ2-1; a weak D match, TRBD1 (5 bases). The CDR3 contains 13 residues. V lost 0 bases to trimming and J lost 4 bases, with 5 bases between them. Per germline, CDR1 SGHKS and CDR2 YYEKEE (reference sequence).

The gene calls are TRBV6-5 and TRBJ1-4; D remains ambiguous. CDR3 length equals 16 residues. In germline, CDR1 is MNHEY, CDR2 SVGAGI. V was trimmed by 0 bases and J by 8 bases, leaving 16 bases between them. For the CDR3, the DNA is TGTGCCAGCAGTTACTCGATGAGGGTGGGCGAGGAAAAACTGTTTTTT. Protein product: CASSYSMRVGEEKLFF.

The rearrangement uses TRBV5-1 and TRBJ2-3; D uncertain. CDR3 length equals 13 residues. The germline V gene encodes CDR1 SGHRS and CDR2 YFSETQ. V was trimmed by 4 bases and J by 2 bases, leaving 8 bases between them. The CDR3 nucleotides read TGCGCCAGCAGCACAGCGCCCACAGATACGCAGTATTTT. Translated: CASSTAPTDTQYF.

The chain couples TRBV28 to TRBJ2-7; no firm D call. The CDR3 spans 12 residues. V was clipped by 6 bases and J by 7 bases, with 13 bases between them. Germline V gene sequence: CDR1 MDHEN, CDR2 SYDVKM. The CDR3 loop is CASSGPVGEQYF. The DNA for the CDR3 is TGTGCCAGCAGCGGCCCGGTTGGTGAGCAGTACTTC.

In the case of this clone: The sample holds other DNA sequences that translate to the same CDR3. This sequence joins TRBV2 and TRBJ2-5; D gene uncertain. CDR1 is SNHLY, CDR2 FYNNEI, per germline. V shed 6 bases and J shed 2 bases, with 10 bases lying between them. The length of the CDR3 is 13 residues. The CDR3 spells CASRREPQETQYF. DNA of the CDR3: TGTGCCAGCAGGCGAGAACCGCAAGAGACCCAGTACTTC.

The V gene is TRBV7-9, the J gene TRBJ1-1; no reliable D call. V dropped 5 bases and J dropped 4 bases, with 11 bases sitting between them. Germline V CDR1 and CDR2: SEHNR, FQNEAQ (reference sequence). This CDR3 region has 13 residues. In DNA form, the CDR3 reads TGTGCCAGCAGCCCTCGTGCAGCCACTGAAGCTTTCTTT. Amino acids: CASSPRAATEAFF.

The rearrangement uses TRBV5-1 and TRBJ2-1; 7 bases match TRBD1. The trim removed 4 bases at V and 6 bases at J, leaving 4 bases unmatched. The CDR3 loop spans 13 amino acids. Germline CDR1 reads SGHRS; CDR2 reads YFSETQ. The CDR3 region has the DNA TGCGCCAGCAGCGTTACAGGGGTCAATGAGCAGTTCTTC. This encodes CASSVTGVNEQFF.

V gene TRBV7-6 combines with J gene TRBJ1-5; D not resolved. Germline lookup yields CDR1 SGHVS and CDR2 FNYEAQ. V lost 2 bases and J 5 bases, leaving 7 bases between the germline ends. The CDR3 runs to 13 residues. In nucleotides, the CDR3 is TGTGCCAGCAGCTTATCTTATGATCAGCCCCAGCATTTT. Translation: CASSLSYDQPQHF.

The gene calls are TRBV5-1 and TRBJ2-1, with D perhaps TRBD1 or TRBD2 (5 bases each). The CDR3 has 12 residues. The V end was cut by 3 bases, the J end by 8 bases, with 9 bases between. The germline V gene has CDR1 SGHRS and CDR2 YFSETQ. CDR3 loop: CASSWGNDEQFF. The CDR3 DNA is TGCGCCAGCAGCTGGGGGAACGATGAGCAGTTCTTC.

V and J are TRBV28 and TRBJ2-1, with 8 bases lining up with TRBD2. The CDR3 sequence is 13 residues long. The junction had 7 bases not matched to a gene; V was cut back by 11 bases and J by 4 bases. Looked up from germline, CDR1 is MDHEN and CDR2 is SYDVKM. The CDR3 region is CASAKREYNEQFF. The CDR3 DNA reads as TGTGCCTCTGCCAAGCGGGAGTACAATGAGCAGTTCTTC.

The rearrangement uses TRBV6-5 and TRBJ2-7, with a tentative D call TRBD1 (6 bases). Germline assignment: CDR1 MNHEY and CDR2 SVGAGI. Trimming shortened V by 2 bases and J by 6 bases, and 14 bases separated the two germline ends. The CDR3 is 14 residues long. CDR3 residues: CASSYARQEGEQYF. CDR3 nucleotides: TGTGCCAGCAGTTACGCAAGACAGGAAGGCGAGCAGTACTTC.

J is TRBJ1-1 and V is TRBV27; D might be TRBD1 (6 bases). Germline V gives CDR1 MNHEY, CDR2 SMNVEV (reference sequence). CDR3 length: 13 residues. Trimming left V 8 bases short and J 5 bases short, with 15 bases between. The CDR3 DNA sequence: TGTGCCAGCCGGCTACTCAGGGGTACTGAAGCTTTCTTT. Translation: CASRLLRGTEAFF.

V is TRBV5-1 and J is TRBJ2-7; 7 nucleotides match TRBD2. CDR1 and CDR2 (germline): SGHRS, YFSETQ. The junction had 8 bases not matched to a gene; V was cut back by 0 bases and J by 2 bases. The CDR3 has 16 amino acids. CDR3 in amino acids: CASSLGFSGQTYEQYF. CDR3 coding DNA: TGCGCCAGCAGCTTGGGGTTTAGCGGGCAAACCTACGAGCAGTACTTC.

This clone showed up just a few times. The chain has TRBV3-1 (or the pseudogene TRBV3-2) and TRBJ1-6; TRBD1 is a possible D gene (5 bases). Trimming removed 0 bases from V and 7 bases from J, with 16 bases in between. There are 17 residues in the CDR3. CDR1 is LGHDT, CDR2 YNNKEL, per germline (reference sequence). The CDR3 loop is CASSQDEGMLLNSPLHF. The CDR3, as DNA: TGTGCCAGCAGCCAAGATGAGGGGATGCTCCTAAATTCACCCCTCCACTTT.

The genes are TRBV5-1 and TRBJ1-2; the D gene is possibly TRBD1 (5 bases). V lost 0 bases to trimming and J lost 6 bases, with 15 bases between them. The CDR3 is 15 residues long. Germline values: CDR1 SGHRS, CDR2 YFSETQ. For the CDR3, the DNA is TGCGCCAGCAGCTTGGAAGTCGGCAGGGCGAATGGCTACACCTTC. Residues: CASSLEVGRANGYTF.

This clone was recorded only once. The V and J genes are TRBV19 and TRBJ2-1; 8 bases are a match to TRBD2. The CDR3 is 14 residues long. Trimming at V came to 11 bases and at J to 7 bases, leaving 13 bases not matched to a gene. Per germline, CDR1 LNHDA and CDR2 SQIVND (reference sequence). The CDR3 bases are TGTGCCGTCAAAGGGGGGACTAGAAGAAATGAGCAGTTCTTC. Translation: CAVKGGTRRNEQFF.

This rearrangement joins TRBV28 to TRBJ2-2; TRBD2 is a possible D gene (5 bases). V dropped 3 bases and J dropped 6 bases, with 5 bases sitting between them. CDR3 length: 12 residues. The germline V gene has CDR1 MDHEN and CDR2 SYDVKM. The CDR3, as DNA: TGTGCCAGCAGTTTGGGAGCCGGGGAGCTGTTTTTT. This gives the protein CASSLGAGELFF. Drawing the rest from reference TRBV28 and TRBJ2-2, the complete variable domain is DVKVTQSSRYLVKRTGEKVFLECVQDMDHENMFWYRQDPGLGLRLIYFSYDVKMKEKGDIPEGYSVSREKKERFSLILESASTNQTSMYLCASSLGAGELFFGEGSRLTVL.

The chain joins TRBV28 to TRBJ2-7; D gene unclear. Germline loops: CDR1 MDHEN, CDR2 SYDVKM. The CDR3 length is 13 residues. The V end was cut by 5 bases, the J end by 1 base, with 9 bases between. The CDR3 DNA is TGTGCCAGCAGTCTTACAGTTTCCTACGAGCAGTACTTC. Residues: CASSLTVSYEQYF.

This chain connects TRBV12-3 or TRBV12-4 to TRBJ2-1, with 7 bases identical to TRBD2. V shed 3 bases and J 9 bases; nucleotides not matched to a gene: 5. This CDR3 has 13 residues. Written as DNA, the CDR3 is TGTGCCAGCAGTTTGGCGGGAGCGGGTGAGCAGTTCTTC. It specifies CASSLAGAGEQFF.

This clone was seen only a few times. V usage is TRBV19 and J usage is TRBJ2-7, with 8 bases lining up with TRBD2. Germline values: CDR1 LNHDA, CDR2 SQIVND (reference sequence). The CDR3 runs to 15 residues. The J segment lost 4 bases and the V segment lost 1 base, leaving 6 bases of the junction unmatched. The CDR3: CASSIAGGLGYEQYF. The CDR3 coding sequence is TGTGCCAGTAGTATAGCGGGAGGGCTTGGGTACGAGCAGTACTTC.

This rearrangement joins TRBV27 to TRBJ2-7; D gene uncertain. Per the germline V gene, CDR1 is MNHEY and CDR2 is SMNVEV (reference sequence). Trimming shortened V by 1 base and J by 3 bases, and 7 bases separated the two germline ends. CDR3 length: 13 amino acids. The CDR3 DNA reads TGTGCCAGCAGTTTATGGCCCAACTACGAGCAGTACTTC. This sequence encodes CASSLWPNYEQYF.

This clone was seen a handful of times. The chain joins TRBV19 to TRBJ1-1; unclear D gene. Trimming removed 3 bases at V and 11 bases at J, with 22 bases between. CDR1 is LNHDA, CDR2 SQIVND, per germline (reference sequence). The length of the CDR3 is 15 residues. CDR3 bases: TGTGCCAGTAGTATGGTCTCTCCGGGCGGGGAGAAGGCTTTCTTT. Protein: CASSMVSPGGEKAFF.

This clone has more than one count but fewer than ten. The chain employs TRBV2 and TRBJ1-1, with D unclear. This CDR3 comprises 8 residues. V was trimmed by 9 bases and J by 7 bases, leaving 3 bases between them. Germline CDR1 SNHLY, CDR2 FYNNEI. The CDR3 protein is CARREAFF. CDR3 coding DNA: TGTGCCAGACGTGAAGCTTTCTTT.

The V and J genes are TRBV4-1 and TRBJ1-2; D is possibly TRBD1 (6 bases). V lost 3 bases and J lost 6, with 11 bases in between. This CDR3 has 13 residues. Germline CDR1 is MGHRA and CDR2 is YSYEKL. The CDR3 loop reads CASSQDPGDGYTF. The DNA of the CDR3 is TGCGCCAGCAGCCAGGATCCAGGGGATGGCTACACCTTC.